One sample yielded the 11 T cell receptor beta chains listed below, sequenced in a study of T cells expressing NK-cell markers. TCRdb re-called the 5' RACE reads and catalogs CDR3 proteins one per entry, DNA excluded. This sample lists 400,000 to 450,000 distinct CDR3 sequences; its ten largest clones have 7.3%. Input material: blood T cells: a sorted CD56 or NKG2C T cell subset, CD4+ or CD8+ T cells, or bulk PBMC T cells (not recorded which). These receptors came from a woman between 18 and 69 years old in good health.

The V and J genes are TRBV5-1 and TRBJ2-3; no DNA is available, so the TRBD1 call from TCRdb remains unchecked. Germline-derived CDR1 and CDR2 are SGHRS and YFSETQ. There are 16 residues in the CDR3. This chain's CDR3 is CASRAGTGLTTDTQYF.

V usage is TRBV5-1 and J usage is TRBJ1-4. This CDR3 is built from 16 residues. CDR1 is SGHRS, CDR2 YFSETQ, per germline. CDR3 protein: CASSLGGTTREGKLFF.

The chain uses TRBV6-5 and TRBJ2-5; TCRdb returns TRBD1, unconfirmable since there is no DNA. The CDR3 length is 11 residues. CDR1 MNHEY and CDR2 SVGAGI come from the germline V gene. CDR3 loop: CASSYGANQYF.

This chain joins TRBV20-1 and TRBJ1-1; no DNA is available, so the TRBD1 call from TCRdb remains unchecked. From germline, CDR1 is DFQATT and CDR2 SNEGSKA (reference sequence). CDR3 length: 13 residues. The CDR3 spells CSASRGLNTEAFF.

J is TRBJ2-7 and V is TRBV6-2 or TRBV6-3; TCRdb picks TRBD1, but there is no DNA to check that call. CDR1 and CDR2 from the germline V gene are MNHEY and SVGEGT. The CDR3 covers 19 residues. The CDR3 region is CASSSLPLTDSGATYEQYF.

This chain links TRBV5-1 with TRBJ2-1; TCRdb reports TRBD2, a call that lacks DNA to check it against. This CDR3 contains 17 residues. Germline CDR1 is SGHRS and CDR2 is YFSETQ. CDR3 sequence: CASSPGGAGTRDNEQFF.

CDR3 loop: CASKMTGGASGQFF. The rearrangement joins TRBV27 to TRBJ2-1; checking the TCRdb D call of TRBD1 is not possible without DNA. Germline V gives CDR1 MNHEY, CDR2 SMNVEV (reference sequence). This CDR3 contains 14 residues.

The J gene is TRBJ2-5, the V gene TRBV29-1; the TCRdb D gene call, TRBD2, has no DNA to confirm it. This CDR3 has 17 residues. CDR1 and CDR2 from the germline V gene are SQVTM and ANQGSEA. The CDR3 sequence is CSVANPGLAGGQETQYF.

The V and J genes are TRBV12-3 or TRBV12-4 and TRBJ2-1; TCRdb designates TRBD2, a call that cannot be tested without DNA. The CDR3 extends over 15 amino acids. CDR3 sequence reads: CASILGLVSYNEQFF.

The chain uses TRBV5-1 and TRBJ2-7; the TCRdb D gene call, TRBD1, has no DNA to confirm it. This CDR3 contains 15 residues. The germline V gene has CDR1 SGHRS and CDR2 YFSETQ. The CDR3 loop reads CASSAERGPSYEQYF.

The V and J genes are TRBV11-1 and TRBJ1-3; the TCRdb D gene call, TRBD1, has no DNA to confirm it. In germline, CDR1 is SGHAT, CDR2 FQDESV (reference sequence). CDR3 length equals 18 residues. The CDR3 sequence is CASSLAWDRTHSGNTIYF.